Below, 2 T cell receptor beta chains from the same sample are listed, as sequenced in a study of blood T cell repertoires in COVID-19. Here immunoSEQ multiplex PCR was the method, and the copy in TCRdb shows in-frame clones only, minus some. The sample carries roughly 90,000 clones, around 87% recorded once. Sequencing input: peripheral blood. The receptors originated from a human donor in a cohort sampled during active COVID-19.

Comments on this clone: The sample carries other DNA sequences with the same CDR3. The gene calls are TRBV5-1 and TRBJ2-7, with TRBD1 identical over 7 bases. The trim removed 3 bases at V and 2 bases at J, leaving 5 bases unmatched. This CDR3 spans 14 amino acids. Germline V gene lookup returns CDR1 SGHRS and CDR2 YFSETQ. The chain's CDR3 is CASSSTGTTYEQYF. The CDR3 nucleotides are TGCGCCAGCAGCTCGACAGGGACCACCTACGAGCAGTACTTC.

The chain employs TRBV7-8 and TRBJ2-3; 12 bases match TRBD2. The CDR3 has 19 amino acids. CDR1 SGHVS and CDR2 FQNEAQ come from the germline V gene. With V trimmed by 1 base and J by 6 bases, 14 bases remained unmatched. The CDR3 nucleotides are TGTGCCAGCAGCTTAGGACTAGCGGGAGCCTCGCCGGGTTGGGATACGCAGTATTTT. Translating it yields CASSLGLAGASPGWDTQYF.